Each of the 21 T cell receptor beta chains below was sequenced from the same sample in a study of OX40 agonist ivuxolimab in advanced cancers. Sequenced by immunoSEQ multiplex PCR; TCRdb stores in-frame clones only, minus some. Among roughly 71,000 clones listed, 91% were seen once. Sample: CD4+ or CD8+ T cells sorted from blood, taken in a trial of the OX40 agonist ivuxolimab. The source is an adult with an advanced solid tumor such as melanoma, head and neck, liver or kidney cancer.

The V and J genes are TRBV27 and TRBJ1-1; D not certain. Trimming removed 6 bases at V and 3 bases at J, with 11 bases between. The CDR3 has 13 residues. Germline CDR1 and CDR2: MNHEY and SMNVEV (reference sequence). CDR3 nucleotide sequence: TGTGCCAGCAGGGTCAAGGGAGACACTGAAGCTTTCTTT. The encoded protein is CASRVKGDTEAFF.

V usage is TRBV11-2 and J usage is TRBJ1-3, with 9 positions matching TRBD1. There are 16 residues in the CDR3. With V trimmed by 6 bases and J by 3 bases, 9 bases remained unmatched. CDR1 is SGHAT, CDR2 FQNNGV, per germline. In nucleotides, the CDR3 is TGTGCCAGCAGTCGTACCACAGGGGGCTTTGGAAACACCATATATTTT. Protein sequence: CASSRTTGGFGNTIYF.

CDR3 in DNA: TGTGCCAGCAGCGTAGAGAATGGTCCGAACACTGAAGCTTTCTTT. It specifies CASSVENGPNTEAFF. The chain couples TRBV9 to TRBJ1-1; no clear D. Germline lookup yields CDR1 SGDLS and CDR2 YYNGEE. This CDR3 has 15 residues. V dropped 0 bases and J dropped 1 base, with 10 bases sitting between them.

DNA for the CDR3: TGCGCCAGCAGCCAAGATAGGAGTAGCAATGAGCAGTTCTTC. Its translation: CASSQDRSSNEQFF. The gene calls are TRBV4-3 and TRBJ2-1; D is uncertain. The CDR3 has 14 amino acids. From germline, CDR1 is LGHNA and CDR2 YSLEER. The V end was cut by 0 bases, the J end by 6 bases, with 9 bases between.

V gene TRBV28 combines with J gene TRBJ2-4; 7 nucleotides align to TRBD1. V shed 4 bases, J shed 13 bases, and the junction held 4 bases outside the gene matches. Germline assignment: CDR1 MDHEN and CDR2 SYDVKM. CDR3 size: 11 residues. CDR3 in amino acids: CASSYRDRQYF. CDR3 bases: TGTGCCAGCAGTTACCGGGACAGACAGTACTTC.

Only one count was recorded for this clone. This chain uses TRBV7-9 with TRBJ2-5; a weak D match, TRBD2 (6 bases). The CDR3 loop spans 14 amino acids. Looked up from germline, CDR1 is SEHNR and CDR2 is FQNEAQ (reference sequence). The V end lost 6 bases, the J end lost 3 bases, and 14 bases lay between the germline ends. CDR3 sequence (DNA): TGTGCCAGCAGGGCCGGACGGACTAAAGAGACCCAGTACTTC. Translation: CASRAGRTKETQYF.

This chain joins TRBV29-1 and TRBJ2-1, with D unclear. V lost 0 bases and J 3 bases, leaving 12 bases between the germline ends. Germline CDR1 reads SQVTM; CDR2 reads ANQGSEA. This CDR3 region has 15 residues. The CDR3 DNA reads TGCAGCGTTGAAGATTTAGACACCTTCTACAATGAGCAGTTCTTC. It yields the protein CSVEDLDTFYNEQFF.

The rearrangement links TRBV11-2 to TRBJ2-2, with a weak D call TRBD2 (6 bases). V gave up 5 bases and J gave up 4 bases, with 14 bases separating them. Germline CDR1 reads SGHAT; CDR2 reads FQNNGV. CDR3 length equals 15 residues. The CDR3 DNA sequence: TGTGCCAGCAGCCCGGGCCAGGGAGGCACCGGGGAGCTGTTTTTT. Translation gives CASSPGQGGTGELFF.

V usage is TRBV28 and J usage is TRBJ2-7; D might be TRBD1 or TRBD2, each matching 5 bases. CDR3 length: 15 amino acids. Germline V gene data show CDR1 as MDHEN and CDR2 as SYDVKM. V lost 2 bases and J lost 3, with 14 bases in between. This chain's CDR3 is CASSLRGAHFYEQYF. DNA for the CDR3: TGTGCCAGCAGTTTAAGAGGGGCCCATTTCTACGAGCAGTACTTC.

The gene calls are TRBV6-6 and TRBJ2-7, with D possibly being TRBD2 (6 bases). Germline CDR1 MNHNY, CDR2 SVGAGI (reference sequence). V lost 5 bases, J lost 6 bases, and 11 bases lay in between. This CDR3 has 12 amino acids. CDR3 sequence reads: CASSDGGIEQYF. CDR3 bases: TGTGCCAGCAGTGACGGGGGTATCGAGCAGTACTTC.

The V call is TRBV4-1, the J call TRBJ2-7; D perhaps matches TRBD2 (6 bases). Germline V gives CDR1 MGHRA, CDR2 YSYEKL. CDR3 size: 15 residues. The V end lost 1 base, the J end lost 1 base, and 11 bases lay between the germline ends. The CDR3 nucleotides read TGCGCCAGCAGCCAAGGGGGACTCCCGTCCTACGAGCAGTACTTC. This translates into CASSQGGLPSYEQYF.

This chain links TRBV11-2 with TRBJ2-7; either TRBD1 or TRBD2 may fit D (6 bases each). This CDR3 has 14 amino acids. V was trimmed by 1 base and J by 4 bases, leaving 11 bases between them. From germline, CDR1 is SGHAT and CDR2 FQNNGV. CDR3 in DNA: TGTGCCAGCAGCTTAGCGGAGGGGGTGTACGAGCAGTACTTC. This sequence encodes CASSLAEGVYEQYF.

In the case of this clone: The conserved final phenylalanine or tryptophan is absent from the CDR3, which likely points to a read error. V and J are TRBV9 and TRBJ1-2, with a weak D call TRBD1 (5 bases). V shed 0 bases and J shed 4 bases, with 13 bases lying between them. Germline lookup yields CDR1 SGDLS and CDR2 YYNGEE. The CDR3 has 15 residues. The CDR3 DNA is TGTGCCAGCAGCGTAGCTACGGGGGGAGTCTATGGCTACACCCTC. The encoded protein is CASSVATGGVYGYTL.

This clone was seen more than once but under ten times. The chain is built from TRBV10-2 and TRBJ1-4; 9 nucleotides agree with TRBD1. After removal of 4 bases from V and 6 bases from J, the junction contained 9 bases not matched to a gene. This CDR3 is 16 amino acids long. Per germline, CDR1 WSHSY and CDR2 SAAADI. The CDR3 is CASSGSGTGQHEKLFF. The CDR3 bases are TGCGCCAGCAGTGGGTCCGGGACAGGGCAGCATGAAAAACTGTTTTTT.

This chain connects TRBV19 to TRBJ2-1; no reliable D call. The CDR3 has 17 residues. The germline V and J ends were trimmed by 3 bases and 0 bases, with 15 bases remaining between them. Germline-derived CDR1 and CDR2 are LNHDA and SQIVND (reference sequence). The CDR3, as DNA: TGTGCCAGTAGTATCCCCGGACCGACATTCTCCTACAATGAGCAGTTCTTC. Translating gives CASSIPGPTFSYNEQFF.

This sequence joins TRBV2 and TRBJ2-3; D might be TRBD2 (5 bases). CDR3 length equals 16 residues. Germline V gives CDR1 SNHLY, CDR2 FYNNEI. V shed 0 bases and J shed 2 bases, with 12 bases lying between them. The CDR3 reads CASSEATRAYTDTQYF. CDR3 DNA sequence: TGTGCCAGCAGTGAAGCGACGAGGGCCTACACAGATACGCAGTATTTT.

This sequence joins TRBV5-5 and TRBJ2-4; maybe TRBD1 (6 bases). Trimming removed 2 bases from V and 3 bases from J, with 15 bases in between. Germline loops: CDR1 SGHKS, CDR2 YYEKEE (reference sequence). CDR3 length: 16 amino acids. CDR3 sequence: CASSFTGKLGKNIQYF. The DNA for the CDR3 is TGTGCCAGCAGCTTCACAGGGAAGTTGGGCAAAAACATTCAGTACTTC. The complete variable domain, with remaining parts taken from reference TRBV5-5 and TRBJ2-4, reads DAGVTQSPTHLIKTRGQQVTLRCSPISGHKSVSWYQQVLGQGPQFIFQYYEKEERGRGNFPDRFSARQFPNYSSELNVNALLLGDSALYLCASSFTGKLGKNIQYFGAGTRLSVL.

This sequence joins TRBV5-1 and TRBJ2-7; possibly TRBD1 or TRBD2 for D (5 bases each). The CDR3 extends over 15 amino acids. Trimming pared 2 bases from V and 5 bases from J, leaving 17 bases between. CDR1 and CDR2 (germline): SGHRS, YFSETQ. CDR3 DNA sequence: TGCGCCAGCAGCTTCGGGGACCAACGAGGCCACGAGCAGTACTTC. It is translated as CASSFGDQRGHEQYF.

The V call is TRBV6-6, the J call TRBJ1-1; the D is unclear. The length of the CDR3 is 11 residues. Germline V gene sequence: CDR1 MNHNY, CDR2 SVGAGI (reference sequence). Trimming stripped 8 bases from V and 8 bases from J, with 12 bases between. The CDR3 DNA reads as TGTGCCAGCTACAACGGAGAGGAAGCTTTCTTT. The encoded protein is CASYNGEEAFF.

The genes are TRBV5-5 and TRBJ1-4; 9 bases align to TRBD1. Germline values: CDR1 SGHKS, CDR2 YYEKEE (reference sequence). Unmatched junction bases numbered 6, after V lost 4 bases and J lost 8 bases. There are 14 residues in the CDR3. This CDR3 is CASSLGQGLEKLFF. Written as DNA, the CDR3 is TGTGCCAGCAGCCTGGGACAGGGACTCGAAAAACTGTTTTTT.

The CDR3 sequence is CASSGRQGINSPLHF. The CDR3 DNA is TGTGCCAGCAGCGGAAGACAGGGGATCAATTCACCCCTCCACTTT. The chain carries TRBV9 and TRBJ1-6; 8 positions agree with TRBD1. The J segment lost 7 bases and the V segment lost 3 bases, leaving 6 bases of the junction unmatched. Germline V gene sequence: CDR1 SGDLS, CDR2 YYNGEE. The CDR3 is 15 residues long.